One and the same sample provided the 7 T cell receptor beta chains below, sequenced in a study of PD-L1 blockade in urothelial cancer. Profiling relied on immunoSEQ multiplex PCR, and the TCRdb table lists in-frame clones only, not all of them. The data contain under 40,000 clones, approximately 80% of them singletons. The sequences come from PBMCs, collected around atezolizumab (anti-PD-L1) treatment. Receptor source: a man in his sixties with urothelial cancer.

The chain is built from TRBV4-3 and TRBJ2-1; TRBD1 matches 12 bases. This CDR3 is 16 amino acids long. CDR1 is LGHNA and CDR2 is YSLEER in the germline V gene. J was trimmed by 7 bases and V by 1 base; bases with no gene match: 5. CDR3 nucleotide sequence: TGCGCCAGCAGCCAAGCCACGGGACAGGGGGCAAATGAGCAGTTCTTC. Residues: CASSQATGQGANEQFF.

This chain links TRBV11-2 with TRBJ1-1, with D possibly matching TRBD1 (6 bases). V was trimmed by 5 bases and J by 2 bases, leaving 9 bases between them. Germline CDR1 and CDR2: SGHAT and FQNNGV. This CDR3 contains 13 residues. The chain's CDR3 is CASSKGGNTEAFF. The CDR3 DNA reads as TGTGCCAGCAGCAAAGGGGGAAACACTGAAGCTTTCTTT.

This rearrangement joins TRBV2 to TRBJ2-5, with TRBD1 as a possible D gene (6 bases). Germline-derived CDR1 and CDR2 are SNHLY and FYNNEI. Trimming took off 5 bases at V and 7 bases at J, with 20 bases between the two ends. This CDR3 region has 15 residues. The CDR3, as DNA: TGTGCCAGCAGTCCCCGGGACATCTCAAGAGGGACCCAGTACTTC. The encoded protein is CASSPRDISRGTQYF.

J is TRBJ2-1 and V is TRBV11-3; perhaps TRBD1 as D (5 bases). The CDR3 sequence is 13 residues long. The V gene lost 0 bases and the J gene lost 10 bases, with 10 bases spanning the gap. Germline-derived CDR1 and CDR2 are SGHNT and YENEEA. CDR3 sequence (DNA): TGTGCCAGCAGCTTAGATGAGAGGACAGAGCAGTTCTTC. It is translated as CASSLDERTEQFF. The whole variable domain, filled in from reference TRBV11-3 and TRBJ2-1, reads EAGVVQSPRYKIIEKKQPVAFWCNPISGHNTLYWYLQNLGQGPELLIRYENEEAVDDSQLPKDRFSAERLKGVDSTLKIQPAELGDSAVYLCASSLDERTEQFFGPGTRLTVL.

The chain recombines TRBV28 with TRBJ1-5, with 9 bases that match TRBD1. The CDR3 consists of 14 residues. The junction had 3 bases not matched to a gene; V was cut back by 5 bases and J by 4 bases. Germline assignment: CDR1 MDHEN and CDR2 SYDVKM. The CDR3: CASSPGQGNQPQHF. The DNA for the CDR3 is TGTGCCAGCAGTCCGGGACAGGGAAATCAGCCCCAGCATTTT.

The V gene is TRBV18, the J gene TRBJ2-7; possibly TRBD1 for D (6 bases). The CDR3 totals 15 residues. V lost 4 bases, J lost 0 bases, and 13 bases lay in between. Germline V lookup: CDR1 KGHSH, CDR2 LQKENI. CDR3: CASSRDRQTSYEQYF. CDR3 in DNA: TGTGCCAGCTCACGCGACAGGCAAACCTCCTACGAGCAGTACTTC.

This rearrangement joins TRBV4-2 to TRBJ1-1; a possible D gene is TRBD1 (6 bases). CDR1 is LGHNA and CDR2 is YNFKEQ in the germline V gene. The length of the CDR3 is 14 residues. V lost 4 bases and J lost 4, with 13 bases in between. The CDR3 coding sequence is TGTGCCAGCAGCCTACAGGGTTCAGGCACTGAAGCTTTCTTT. It is translated as CASSLQGSGTEAFF.